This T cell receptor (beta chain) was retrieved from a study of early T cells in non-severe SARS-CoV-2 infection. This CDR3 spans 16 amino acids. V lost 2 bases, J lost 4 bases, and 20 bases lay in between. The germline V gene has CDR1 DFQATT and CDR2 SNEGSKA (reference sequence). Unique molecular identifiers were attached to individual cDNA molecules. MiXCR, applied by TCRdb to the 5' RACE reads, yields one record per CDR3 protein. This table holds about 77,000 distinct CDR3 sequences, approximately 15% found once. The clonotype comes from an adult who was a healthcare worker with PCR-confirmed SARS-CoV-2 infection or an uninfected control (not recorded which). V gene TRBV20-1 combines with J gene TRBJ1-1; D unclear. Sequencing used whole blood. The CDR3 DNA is TGCAGTGCTAGAACTCTAACCTCACCCTCGAGCACTGAAGCTTTCTTT. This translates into CSARTLTSPSSTEAFF.